Here is one T cell receptor beta chain with its context. The CDR3 runs to 15 residues. Trimming removed 9 bases at V and 1 base at J, with 15 bases between. Germline V gene data show CDR1 as WNHNN and CDR2 as SYGVQD (reference sequence). Using immunoSEQ multiplex PCR, the repertoire was profiled, and TCRdb retains in-frame clones only, with some absent. The sample holds 350,000 or so clones, around 90% seen once. This specimen belongs to a study of blood T cell repertoires in COVID-19. Across the whole study: T cells, B-cell-depleted T cells, or PBMCs supplied cDNA or gDNA.

Specimen: peripheral blood. This sequence joins TRBV10-1 and TRBJ2-2; D is unclear. This clonotype was sampled from a woman aged 60-75 years with COVID-19, enrolled during active disease. The CDR3 DNA reads TGCGCCAGAGCTCCCGGGTCGGGGAACACCGGGGAGCTGTTTTTT. Its translation is CARAPGSGNTGELFF.